Listed here is a single T cell receptor (beta chain). Germline CDR1 is ENHRY and CDR2 is SYGVKD. The CDR3 runs to 12 residues. V was clipped by 5 bases and J by 5 bases, with 10 bases between them. These data originate in a study of T cell changes during pregnancy in multiple sclerosis. TCRdb's table, derived via immunoSEQ multiplex PCR, lists solely in-frame clones and lacks some. The sample contains roughly 43,000 clones, roughly 91% of which appear only once. The TCR comes from a female donor with multiple sclerosis, enrolled in a pregnancy study. The material was CD4+ T cells from peripheral blood mononuclear cells, obtained in the third trimester of pregnancy. The V and J genes are TRBV10-3 and TRBJ2-7; D is unclear. The DNA for the CDR3 is TGTGCCATCAGTTCAAACATGGACGAGCAGTACTTC. Encoded protein: CAISSNMDEQYF.